These 25 T cell receptor beta chains were sequenced from one sample in a study of T cell clonotyping in hematopoietic cell transplantation. TCRdb's copy holds only in-frame clones and misses some; the assay was immunoSEQ multiplex PCR. The sample lists some 5,800 clones, 85% to 95% occurring once. The sequenced sample was peripheral blood mononuclear cells, obtained 100 days after allogeneic stem cell transplant. The receptor set was obtained from a female patient aged 50-65 years who had an allogeneic stem cell transplant from an unrelated donor, so T cells may come from the graft donor. Some clones in this sample may be carry-over from other donors' samples.

The CDR3 coding sequence is TGTGCCAGCAGCCGAGGTCGCCAAGAGACCCAGTACTTC. This encodes CASSRGRQETQYF. The chain uses TRBV7-6 and TRBJ2-5; D call uncertain. CDR1 SGHVS and CDR2 FNYEAQ come from the germline V gene. The CDR3 contains 13 residues. Trimming pared 5 bases from V and 1 base from J, leaving 8 bases between.

This chain links TRBV2 with TRBJ2-1; TRBD2 aligns across 10 bases. Germline CDR1 is SNHLY and CDR2 is FYNNEI. V shed 8 bases, J shed 11 bases, and the junction held 9 bases outside the gene matches. The CDR3 length is 13 residues. CDR3 loop: CASGLAGAGKQFF. CDR3 coding DNA: TGTGCCAGCGGGCTAGCGGGGGCGGGTAAGCAGTTCTTC.

About this clone: Germline and junction disagree at one end, which may indicate a read error. V usage is TRBV9 and J usage is TRBJ1-1; tentative D call: TRBD1 (5 bases). CDR3 length equals 12 residues. The germline V gene has CDR1 SGDLS and CDR2 YYNGEE. The CDR3 loop reads CASGRLGTEAFF. The CDR3 DNA reads as TGCGCTTCGGGGCGATTGGGCACTGAAGCTTTCTTT.

This clone was seen only once. The rearrangement links TRBV10-3 to TRBJ2-2; D unclear. The CDR3 is made up of 16 amino acids. Germline V gene sequence: CDR1 ENHRY, CDR2 SYGVKD. The germline V and J ends were trimmed by 3 bases and 5 bases, with 16 bases remaining between them. In nucleotides, the CDR3 is TGTGCCATCAGTGACCCGATAGGGCCGAGAACCGGGGAGCTGTTTTTT. This codes for CAISDPIGPRTGELFF.

The V and J genes are TRBV25-1 and TRBJ1-6, with 9 bases that match TRBD1. V lost 5 bases and J lost 7; bases outside the gene matches: 6. This CDR3 comprises 15 residues. The germline V gene encodes CDR1 MGHDK and CDR2 SYGVNS. In DNA, the CDR3 is TGTGCCAGCAGTAAGTCGGGACAGGGCAATTCACCCCTCCACTTT. This translates into CASSKSGQGNSPLHF.

This clone was counted once. The chain uses TRBV4-2 and TRBJ2-2, with D hard to call. V shed 0 bases and J shed 8 bases, with 7 bases lying between them. This CDR3 spans 13 amino acids. Germline CDR1 reads LGHNA; CDR2 reads YNFKEQ. The CDR3 DNA reads TGTGCCAGCAGCCAAGAACGTTTAGGGGAGCTGTTTTTT. Translated: CASSQERLGELFF.

The chain recombines TRBV6-4 with TRBJ2-7, with TRBD1 as a possible D gene (7 bases). The CDR3 extends over 15 amino acids. CDR1 and CDR2 from the germline V gene are MRHNA and SNTAGT. Deletions cut 5 bases from V and 1 base from J, with 15 bases between. The CDR3 coding sequence is TGTGCCAGCAGTTACGAGGCAGGGGGGTCCTACGAGCAGTACTTC. Its translation: CASSYEAGGSYEQYF.

To note about this clone: A junction boundary mismatches the germline segment, possibly from a read error. CDR3 nucleotide sequence: TGTGCCAGCAGTTATGGCGGAGGAGGCCCCGCTCACTTC. Residues: CASSYGGGGPAHF. The rearrangement uses TRBV6-5 and TRBJ2-4; tentative D call: TRBD2 (5 bases). This CDR3 contains 13 residues. Per germline, CDR1 MNHEY and CDR2 SVGAGI.

V and J are TRBV5-1 and TRBJ2-1; 9 nucleotides align to TRBD1. V gave up 4 bases and J gave up 8 bases; unmatched junction bases: 7. CDR1 SGHRS and CDR2 YFSETQ come from the germline V gene. The CDR3 is 14 residues long. The DNA for the CDR3 is TGCGCCAGCAGCCTGGGACAGGGTATGGATGAGCAGTTCTTC. Translating it yields CASSLGQGMDEQFF. The full variable domain, in which reference TRBV5-1 and TRBJ2-1 provide the parts outside the CDR3, is KAGVTQTPRYLIKTRGQQVTLSCSPISGHRSVSWYQQTPGQGLQFLFEYFSETQRNKGNFPGRFSGRQFSNSRSEMNVSTLELGDSALYLCASSLGQGMDEQFFGPGTRLTVL.

The chain uses TRBV2 and TRBJ2-7; a weak D match, TRBD1 (5 bases). Deletions cut 8 bases from V and 7 bases from J, with 15 bases between. The CDR3 consists of 12 residues. From germline, CDR1 is SNHLY and CDR2 FYNNEI. CDR3 bases: TGTGCCAGCGCCAGGACACCCAGAGAGCAGTACTTC. It codes for CASARTPREQYF.

V is TRBV10-1 and J is TRBJ2-5, with D uncertain. The length of the CDR3 is 13 residues. Germline CDR1 reads WNHNN; CDR2 reads SYGVQD (reference sequence). The ends were cut back, 3 bases at V and 4 bases at J, with 9 bases in the middle. The CDR3 is CASSDRLGETQYF. Written as DNA, the CDR3 is TGCGCCAGCAGTGATCGGCTAGGAGAGACCCAGTACTTC.

The rearrangement joins TRBV7-8 to TRBJ2-7, with 10 positions matching TRBD1. Germline V gene lookup returns CDR1 SGHVS and CDR2 FQNEAQ. J gave up 6 bases and V 5 bases, and 4 bases lay outside the gene matches. The CDR3 loop spans 13 amino acids. The CDR3 bases are TGTGCCAGCAGCGGGGGACAGGGGCTCGAGCAGTACTTC. Encoded protein: CASSGGQGLEQYF.

This clone was found once. V gene TRBV18 combines with J gene TRBJ1-1; maybe TRBD1 (6 bases). Germline V CDR1 and CDR2: KGHSH, LQKENI. The CDR3 covers 12 residues. V lost 6 bases, J lost 6 bases, and 11 bases lay in between. DNA for the CDR3: TGTGCCAGCTCTTGGGGGCAGGCTGAAGCTTTCTTT. This gives the protein CASSWGQAEAFF.

The chain joins TRBV6-5 to TRBJ2-2, with 9 bases aligning to TRBD2. This CDR3 comprises 15 residues. V was pared by 6 bases and J by 10 bases, with 12 bases of the junction left unmatched. Germline assignment: CDR1 MNHEY and CDR2 SVGAGI. In DNA, the CDR3 is TGTGCCAGCAGCGAGGGGGCGGGGGGGCCCGCGGAGCTGTTTTTT. Translation: CASSEGAGGPAELFF.

This chain joins TRBV6-5 and TRBJ1-2; possibly TRBD1 for D (5 bases). The V gene's germline CDR1 is MNHEY and CDR2 SVGAGI. Deletions cut 5 bases from V and 6 bases from J, with 13 bases between. The CDR3 length is 13 residues. The CDR3 spells CASSPRDGNGYTF. The CDR3, as DNA: TGTGCCAGCAGTCCCCGGGACGGTAATGGCTACACCTTC.

The chain employs TRBV9 and TRBJ1-2; D perhaps matches TRBD1 (6 bases). The germline CDR1 and CDR2 sequences are SGDLS and YYNGEE. The V end was cut by 0 bases, the J end by 6 bases, with 27 bases between. CDR3 length: 19 residues. The CDR3 DNA reads TGTGCCAGCAGCGTAGCTTTGGGCGGGGGCCAAGAGGGGTTCGATGGCTACACCTTC. Translated: CASSVALGGGQEGFDGYTF.

The V and J genes are TRBV7-8 and TRBJ1-1; D is ambiguous. With 3 bases removed from V and 3 bases from J, the gap between germline ends came to 8 bases. Per germline, CDR1 SGHVS and CDR2 FQNEAQ. This CDR3 spans 13 amino acids. DNA for the CDR3: TGTGCCAGCAGCTTTGAGGGCGACACTGAAGCTTTCTTT. It codes for CASSFEGDTEAFF.

The CDR3 reads CAWSLGMLGGGYTF. The CDR3, as DNA: TGTGCCTGGAGTCTCGGGATGTTAGGAGGTGGCTACACCTTC. The chain joins TRBV30 to TRBJ1-2; unclear D gene. This CDR3 is 14 amino acids long. Trimming removed 2 bases from V and 7 bases from J, with 17 bases in between. Germline lookup yields CDR1 GTSNPN and CDR2 SVGIG (reference sequence).

This chain's CDR3 is CSARGRGDTEAFF. In DNA form, the CDR3 reads TGCAGCGCTCGTGGCCGGGGGGACACTGAAGCTTTCTTT. J is TRBJ1-1 and V is TRBV29-1, with D possibly matching TRBD1 (5 bases). The ends were cut back, 7 bases at V and 3 bases at J, with 15 bases in the middle. Germline V gene lookup returns CDR1 SQVTM and CDR2 ANQGSEA. The CDR3 runs 13 residues. The whole variable domain, filled in from reference TRBV29-1 and TRBJ1-1, reads SAVISQKPSRDICQRGTSLTIQCQVDSQVTMMFWYRQQPGQSLTLIATANQGSEATYESGFVIDKFPISRPNLTFSTLTVSNMSPEDSSIYLCSARGRGDTEAFFGQGTRLTVV.

This clone qualifies as medium-sized. V gene TRBV7-3 combines with J gene TRBJ1-2; a weak D match, TRBD1 (5 bases). Trimming removed 1 base at V and 4 bases at J, with 7 bases between. Germline values: CDR1 SGHTA, CDR2 FQGTGA. The CDR3 consists of 13 residues. The DNA of the CDR3 is TGTGCCAGCAGCTTAATGGGGGGCTATGGCTACACCTTC. Its protein product is CASSLMGGYGYTF.

The chain carries TRBV29-1 and TRBJ1-1, with 9 bases fitting TRBD1. The ends lost 5 bases at V and 5 bases at J; junction bases unmatched: 6. Germline V gene sequence: CDR1 SQVTM, CDR2 ANQGSEA. The CDR3 covers 13 residues. DNA of the CDR3: TGCAGCGTTTCTGGACAGGGGAGGACTGAAGCTTTCTTT. It is translated as CSVSGQGRTEAFF.

The gene calls are TRBV30 and TRBJ1-1, with no clear D. Germline assignment: CDR1 GTSNPN and CDR2 SVGIG (reference sequence). The ends were cut back, 4 bases at V and 2 bases at J, with 14 bases in the middle. The CDR3 is 14 amino acids. CDR3 nucleotide sequence: TGTGCCTGGAATCGAGGCTCTTTAAACACTGAAGCTTTCTTT. Its translation: CAWNRGSLNTEAFF.

The rearrangement joins TRBV29-1 to TRBJ2-7, with TRBD1 matching over 9 bases. This CDR3 has 14 amino acids. Germline values: CDR1 SQVTM, CDR2 ANQGSEA. V lost 6 bases and J lost 3; bases outside the gene matches: 9. The CDR3 nucleotides read TGCAGCGTCACCCCCCGGACAGGGGACTACGAGCAGTACTTC. As protein: CSVTPRTGDYEQYF.

The rearrangement links TRBV27 to TRBJ1-2; a possible D gene is TRBD1 (6 bases). V gave up 5 bases and J gave up 4 bases, with 8 bases separating them. Looked up from germline, CDR1 is MNHEY and CDR2 is SMNVEV (reference sequence). There are 12 residues in the CDR3. The CDR3 spells CASSEDSYGYTF. CDR3 nucleotide sequence: TGTGCCAGCAGTGAGGACAGCTATGGCTACACCTTC.

This chain uses TRBV30 with TRBJ1-2; D gene ambiguous. The CDR3 length is 11 residues. Germline V gene sequence: CDR1 GTSNPN, CDR2 SVGIG (reference sequence). The ends were cut back, 5 bases at V and 4 bases at J, with 8 bases in the middle. The CDR3: CAWGLLYGYTF. CDR3 bases: TGTGCCTGGGGACTTCTCTATGGCTACACCTTC.